The 19 T cell receptor beta chains reported below all come from one sample, sequenced in a study of tumor-infiltrating lymphocytes in oesophageal squamous cell carcinoma. One entry per CDR3 protein results from TCRdb running MiXCR on the PCR reads. The sample contains approximately 20,000 distinct CDR3 sequences, 40% to 45% of which appear only once. Sequences were obtained from normal esophageal tissue next to the tumor. Receptors originate from a male donor with esophageal squamous cell carcinoma.

Details on this clonotype: As the CDR3 is not closed by the conserved phenylalanine or tryptophan, this likely results from a read error. The DNA is omitted, as the CDR3 cannot be located on it reliably, and the CDR3 follows TCRdb's listing. V and J are TRBV27 and TRBJ2-7; the DNA was not compared with TRBD2, the D call given in the table. The CDR3 numbers 18 amino acids, ends counted. Germline V CDR1 and CDR2: MNHEY, SMNVEV (reference sequence). This chain's CDR3 is CASSFLPGTSLYEQYFGA.

Regarding this clonotype: Since the CDR3 does not end with the conserved phenylalanine or tryptophan, this likely comes from a read error. The DNA is left out, because the CDR3 cannot be placed on it with certainty; the CDR3 is given as TCRdb lists it. V is TRBV7-2 and J is TRBJ2-6; the table calls TRBD2, which could not be checked here. The CDR3 region is 17 residues in length, termini included. The V gene's germline CDR1 is SGHTA and CDR2 FQGNSA. The CDR3 sequence is CASSPQAGATDTQYFGA.

The chain couples TRBV7-2 to TRBJ2-7; TRBD1 aligns across 9 bases. CDR1 and CDR2 from the germline V gene are SGHTA and FQGNSA. Trimming at V came to 1 base and at J to 4 bases, leaving 8 bases not matched to a gene. The CDR3 runs to 16 residues. The CDR3 region has the DNA TGTGCCAGCAGCTTAGTGGGGACAGGGAAGCTTTACGAGCAGTACTTC. Amino acids: CASSLVGTGKLYEQYF.

In this sample, this clonotype turned up many times. This may arise from a read error, as a much more abundant clone is one base away. V is TRBV7-3 and J is TRBJ2-5; TRBD2 aligns across 7 bases. The CDR3 is 18 residues long. Losses at the gene ends were 0 bases for V and 11 bases for J; bases not matched to a gene: 21. Germline-derived CDR1 and CDR2 are SGHTA and FQGTGA. The CDR3 sequence: CASSLTIGLERSYNEQYF. Here the CDR3 DNA reads TGTGCCAGCAGCTTAACTATAGGACTAGAGCGGTCGTACAATGAGCAGTACTTC. The whole variable domain, remainder taken from reference TRBV7-3 and TRBJ2-5, is GAGVSQTPSNKVTEKGKYVELRCDPISGHTALYWYRQSLGQGPEFLIYFQGTGAADDSGLPNDRFFAVRPEGSVSTLKIQRTERGDSAVYLCASSLTIGLERSYNEQYFGPGTRLLVL.

The rearrangement links TRBV7-4 to TRBJ2-5, with D perhaps matching TRBD1 (8 bases). V was shortened by 3 bases and J by 13 bases, with 21 bases between the two germline ends. The CDR3 covers 14 residues. Per germline, CDR1 SGHVT and CDR2 SQSDAQ. The CDR3 nucleotides read TGTGCCAGCAGCTTTGGACAGGGAGGGGAAAAACTGTACTTC. Encoded protein: CASSFGQGGEKLYF.

This clonotype came up a few times. The V and J genes are TRBV7-9 and TRBJ2-1; TRBD1 is a possible D gene (6 bases). CDR1 is SEHNR, CDR2 FQNEAQ, per germline (reference sequence). The CDR3 length is 17 residues. With 6 bases removed from V and 6 bases from J, the gap between germline ends came to 24 bases. CDR3 coding DNA: TGTGCCAGCAGTCACCTGAACACAGGGCTAACTGCCAATGAGCAGTTCTTC. This sequence encodes CASSHLNTGLTANEQFF.

The chain uses TRBV10-2 and TRBJ2-7; D is uncertain. Near its end, the DNA agrees better with TRBJ2-1, so the J call may be wrong. Per the germline V gene, CDR1 is WSHSY and CDR2 is SAAADI. This CDR3 is built from 13 residues. The CDR3 bases are TGCGCCAGCAGTCGGGTCAGCCACAATGAGCAGTTCTTC. Translation gives CASSRVSHNEQFF.

The chain joins TRBV21-1 to TRBJ2-1; the D call of TRBD2 is as the table states it, not checked on the DNA. TRBV21-1 constitutes a pseudogene. CDR3 length: 15 amino acids. The CDR3 here is CASSKTSGSRDEQFF. The CDR3 DNA sequence: TGTGCCAGCAGCAAGACTAGCGGGAGTCGGGATGAGCAGTTCTTC.

This clonotype has at least ten counts. The rearrangement uses TRBV7-9 and TRBJ2-7; the D is unclear. In germline, CDR1 is SEHNR, CDR2 FQNEAQ (reference sequence). V was shortened by 0 bases and J by 7 bases, with 19 bases between the two germline ends. This CDR3 spans 16 amino acids. In DNA, the CDR3 is TGTGCCAGCAGCTTAGCCTCGGTGATGGACCTCGATGAGCAGTACTTC. Amino acids: CASSLASVMDLDEQYF.

There are many counts of this clonotype. V gene TRBV10-3 combines with J gene TRBJ2-7; TRBD1 matches 11 bases. The CDR3 has 14 amino acids. The ends lost 8 bases at V and 6 bases at J; junction bases unmatched: 9. The germline V gene has CDR1 ENHRY and CDR2 SYGVKD. CDR3 sequence (DNA): TGTGCCATCCAGGGTCAGGGACAGGGGGGCGAGCAGTACTTC. This gives the protein CAIQGQGQGGEQYF.

In this sample, this clonotype turned up many times. J is TRBJ2-7 and V is TRBV11-2; D not certain. Between the trimmed V and J ends, which lost 2 bases and 0 bases, there was a span of 8 bases. In germline, CDR1 is SGHAT, CDR2 FQNNGV. The length of the CDR3 is 14 residues. This CDR3 reads CASSLSPSSYEQYF. CDR3 DNA sequence: TGTGCCAGCAGCTTATCCCCAAGCTCCTACGAGCAGTACTTC.

V gene TRBV6-1 combines with J gene TRBJ2-1; TRBD2 might be the D (6 bases). V lost 6 bases and J 3 bases, leaving 18 bases between the germline ends. CDR1 MNHNS and CDR2 SASEGT come from the germline V gene. This CDR3 has 16 residues. Here the CDR3 reads CASSPSTGTVYNEQFF. CDR3 nucleotide sequence: TGTGCCAGCAGCCCTTCAACCGGGACTGTCTACAATGAGCAGTTCTTC.

This clonotype was observed a handful of times. The chain joins TRBV6-1 to TRBJ1-5, with D possibly TRBD1 on 5 matching bases. V lost 3 bases and J 1 base, leaving 19 bases between the germline ends. Per the germline V gene, CDR1 is MNHNS and CDR2 is SASEGT. CDR3 size: 18 residues. The CDR3 DNA sequence: TGTGCCAGCAGTGAGGTCCGGGGAGGGGCATTCAGCAATCAGCCCCAGCATTTT. It yields the protein CASSEVRGGAFSNQPQHF.

This clonotype showed up many times. The chain joins TRBV2 to TRBJ2-1; tentative D call: TRBD2 (6 bases). Per the germline V gene, CDR1 is SNHLY and CDR2 is FYNNEI. The V gene lost 6 bases and the J gene lost 9 bases, with 18 bases spanning the gap. The CDR3 is made up of 14 amino acids. The DNA of the CDR3 is TGTGCCAGCAGATTGACGGGGGACTGGGGTGAGCAGTTCTTC. Encoded protein: CASRLTGDWGEQFF. The full variable domain, with the rest looked up from reference TRBV2 and TRBJ2-1, is EPEVTQTPSHQVTQMGQEVILRCVPISNHLYFYWYRQILGQKVEFLVSFYNNEISEKSEIFDDQFSVERPDGSNFTLKIRSTKLEDSAMYFCASRLTGDWGEQFFGPGTRLTVL.

This chain's CDR3 is CASSPWTSGINSGDNEQFF. In DNA form, the CDR3 reads TGTGCCAGCAGCCCCTGGACTAGCGGGATTAACTCTGGGGACAATGAGCAGTTCTTC. The genes are TRBV7-2 and TRBJ2-4; 12 bases agree with TRBD2. The DNA end favors TRBJ2-1, so the J call may be wrong. This CDR3 has 19 amino acids. Looked up from germline, CDR1 is SGHTA and CDR2 is FQGNSA.

This clonotype occurred many times. One junction end does not reproduce the germline sequence, and a read error may be involved. The genes are TRBV5-4 and TRBJ2-3; 8 nucleotides agree with TRBD2. Germline-derived CDR1 and CDR2 are SGHNT and YYREEE (reference sequence). The CDR3 extends over 16 amino acids. The CDR3 loop reads CASSLVLAGIRDTQYF. In DNA form, the CDR3 reads TGCGCCAGCAGCTTGGTGCTAGCGGGTATTCGAGATACGCAGTATTTT.

This clonotype is medium-sized in the sample. The rearrangement uses TRBV7-9 and TRBJ2-1; 10 bases map to TRBD2. Germline V gene lookup returns CDR1 SEHNR and CDR2 FQNEAQ (reference sequence). This CDR3 comprises 15 residues. Germline trimming cut 2 bases from V and 4 bases from J; bases unmatched to any gene: 2. The DNA of the CDR3 is TGTGCCAGCAGCTTATCTAGCGGGGGTTACAATGAGCAGTTCTTC. Translated, it gives CASSLSSGGYNEQFF. Based on the CDR3 plus reference TRBV7-9 and TRBJ2-1, the full variable domain is DTGVSQNPRHKITKRGQNVTFRCDPISEHNRLYWYRQTLGQGPEFLTYFQNEAQLEKSRLLSDRFSAERPKGSFSTLEIQRTEQGDSAMYLCASSLSSGGYNEQFFGPGTRLTVL.

The chain has TRBV7-2 and TRBJ2-7; TRBD1 agrees at 12 bases. Germline V gene sequence: CDR1 SGHTA, CDR2 FQGNSA. The CDR3 has 15 amino acids. Trimming took 6 bases from V and 2 from J; bases not matched to a gene: 5. CDR3 protein: CASRPGQGATYEQYF. The DNA for the CDR3 is TGTGCCAGCAGGCCGGGACAGGGGGCAACCTACGAGCAGTACTTC.

Regarding this clonotype: The CDR3 does not close with the conserved phenylalanine or tryptophan, likely indicating a read error. Because the CDR3's place on the DNA is in doubt, the DNA is left out and the CDR3 is given as listed by TCRdb. This chain joins TRBV19 and TRBJ2-3; the table's D call of TRBD1 was not tested on the DNA. The CDR3 extends over 16 residues, inclusive of both ends. Germline CDR1 is LNHDA and CDR2 is SQIVND (reference sequence). This CDR3 reads CASSRGQSVIPTSSTS.